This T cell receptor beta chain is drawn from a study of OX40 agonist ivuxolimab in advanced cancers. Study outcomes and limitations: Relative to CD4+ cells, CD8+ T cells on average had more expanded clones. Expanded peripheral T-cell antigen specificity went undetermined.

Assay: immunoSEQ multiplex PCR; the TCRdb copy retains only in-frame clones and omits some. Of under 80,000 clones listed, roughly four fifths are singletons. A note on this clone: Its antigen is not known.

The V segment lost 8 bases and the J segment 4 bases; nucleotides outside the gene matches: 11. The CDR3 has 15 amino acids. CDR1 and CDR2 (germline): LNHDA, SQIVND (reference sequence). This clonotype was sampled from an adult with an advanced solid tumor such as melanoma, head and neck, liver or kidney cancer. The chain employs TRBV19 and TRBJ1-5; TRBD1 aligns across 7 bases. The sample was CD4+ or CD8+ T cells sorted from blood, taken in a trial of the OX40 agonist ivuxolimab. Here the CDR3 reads CASAGPGGLNQPQHF. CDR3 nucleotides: TGTGCCAGTGCTGGCCCAGGGGGATTAAATCAGCCCCAGCATTTT. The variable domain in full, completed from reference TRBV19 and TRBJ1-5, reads DGGITQSPKYLFRKEGQNVTLSCEQNLNHDAMYWYRQDPGQGLRLIYYSQIVNDFQKGDIAEGYSVSREKKESFPLTVTSAQKNPTAFYLCASAGPGGLNQPQHFGDGTRLSIL.